The entry below gives a single T cell receptor beta chain sequence along with its context. No antigen is known for it. Repertoires were generated with immunoSEQ multiplex PCR, while TCRdb's copy carries only in-frame clones and drops some. The sample has about 30,000 clones, approximately 90% seen once. The data are from a study of T cells in localized non-small cell lung cancer. Germline-derived CDR1 and CDR2 are SQVTM and ANQGSEA. CDR3 length: 12 amino acids. Trimming removed 7 bases from V and 0 bases from J, with 10 bases in between. Study-level points and caveats: Analysis by sequencing included only one tumor region, so heterogeneity remains possible. Adjacent lung tissue had a median around 50 of the top 100 clones found in the tumor. Uninvolved adjacent lung showed higher T cell clonality than tumor.

Sequences were derived from peripheral blood, sampled before any cancer treatment. The receptor comes from a female donor of 60 years or more with stage III squamous cell lung carcinoma. This chain joins TRBV29-1 and TRBJ2-7; possibly TRBD1 for D (5 bases). CDR3 protein: CSAKGYSYEQYF. CDR3 DNA: TGCAGCGCCAAGGGGTACTCCTACGAGCAGTACTTC.